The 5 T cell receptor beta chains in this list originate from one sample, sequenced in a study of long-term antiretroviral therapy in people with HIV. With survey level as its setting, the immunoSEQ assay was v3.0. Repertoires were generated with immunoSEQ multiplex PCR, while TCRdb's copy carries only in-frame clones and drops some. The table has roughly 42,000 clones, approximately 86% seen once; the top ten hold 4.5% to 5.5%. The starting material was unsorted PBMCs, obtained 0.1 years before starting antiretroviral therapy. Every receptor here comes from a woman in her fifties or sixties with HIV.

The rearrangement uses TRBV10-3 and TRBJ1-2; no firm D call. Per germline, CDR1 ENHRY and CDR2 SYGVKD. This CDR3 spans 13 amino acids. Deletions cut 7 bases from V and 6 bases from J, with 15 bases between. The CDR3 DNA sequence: TGTGCCATCAATACCGGGCCCCGGGATGGCTACACCTTC. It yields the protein CAINTGPRDGYTF.

The CDR3 coding sequence is TGTGCCAGCAGCTTAGGCATTGCACAGGGTGAAGCTTTCTTT. It specifies CASSLGIAQGEAFF. This rearrangement joins TRBV7-3 to TRBJ1-1; perhaps TRBD1 as D (6 bases). Germline lookup yields CDR1 SGHTA and CDR2 FQGTGA. The CDR3 spans 14 residues. Trimming took 2 bases from V and 7 from J, leaving 14 bases between them.

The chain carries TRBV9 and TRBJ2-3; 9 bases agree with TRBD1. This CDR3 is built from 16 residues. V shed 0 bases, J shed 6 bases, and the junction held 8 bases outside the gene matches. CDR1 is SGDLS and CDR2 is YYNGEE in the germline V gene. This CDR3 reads CASSVAVGGQGDTQYF. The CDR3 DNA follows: TGTGCCAGCAGCGTAGCAGTCGGTGGACAGGGGGATACGCAGTATTTT. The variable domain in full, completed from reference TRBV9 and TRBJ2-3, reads DSGVTQTPKHLITATGQRVTLRCSPRSGDLSVYWYQQSLDQGLQFLIQYYNGEERAKGNILERFSAQQFPDLHSELNLSSLELGDSALYFCASSVAVGGQGDTQYFGPGTRLTVL.

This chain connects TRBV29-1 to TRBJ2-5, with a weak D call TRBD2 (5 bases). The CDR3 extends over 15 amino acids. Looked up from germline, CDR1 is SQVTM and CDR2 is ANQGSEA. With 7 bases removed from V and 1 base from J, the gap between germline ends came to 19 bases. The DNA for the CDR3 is TGCAGCGGAAGCCGGGGAGCGAACTCCCAAGAGACCCAGTACTTC. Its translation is CSGSRGANSQETQYF.

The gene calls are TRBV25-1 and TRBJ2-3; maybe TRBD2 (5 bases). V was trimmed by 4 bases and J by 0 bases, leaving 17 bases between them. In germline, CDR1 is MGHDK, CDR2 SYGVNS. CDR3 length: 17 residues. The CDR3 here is CASSGRVFPSSTDTQYF. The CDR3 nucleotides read TGTGCCAGCAGTGGGCGGGTTTTTCCCTCTAGCACAGATACGCAGTATTTT.